Included here is one T cell receptor (beta chain) sequence, with context. The germline V gene has CDR1 SGDLS and CDR2 YYNGEE. This CDR3 is built from 15 residues. The V gene end was trimmed by 4 bases and the J gene end by 5 bases; junction bases not matched to a gene: 7. These data are taken from a study of blood T cells in healthy people across ages. The use of a sample-barcoded 5' primer and a J-beta primer mix characterized a second PCR of roughly 6 to 11 cycles. TCRdb called the 5' RACE reads again in MiXCR, with one record for every CDR3 protein. This table holds roughly 1.6 million distinct CDR3 sequences, approximately 32% found once.

Sequenced material: blood. The chain links TRBV9 to TRBJ2-5; 11 bases are a match to TRBD1. This sequence originates from a woman aged 25 to 45 in good health. CDR3 amino acids: CASSLRDRGTETQYF. CDR3 sequence (DNA): TGTGCCAGCAGCCTGAGGGACAGGGGGACGGAGACCCAGTACTTC.